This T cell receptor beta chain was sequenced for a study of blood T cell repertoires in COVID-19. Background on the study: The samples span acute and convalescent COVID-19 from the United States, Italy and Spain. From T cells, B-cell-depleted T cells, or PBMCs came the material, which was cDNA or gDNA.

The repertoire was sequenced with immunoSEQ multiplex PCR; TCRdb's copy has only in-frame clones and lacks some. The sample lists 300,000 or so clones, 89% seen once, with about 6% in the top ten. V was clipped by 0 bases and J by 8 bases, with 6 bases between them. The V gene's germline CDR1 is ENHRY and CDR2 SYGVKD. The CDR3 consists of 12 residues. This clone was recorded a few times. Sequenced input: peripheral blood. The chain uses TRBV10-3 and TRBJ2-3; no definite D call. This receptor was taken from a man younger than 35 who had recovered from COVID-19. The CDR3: CAISESTATQYF. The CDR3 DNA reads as TGTGCCATCAGTGAGTCAACTGCTACGCAGTATTTT.